This TCR beta chain was identified in a study of identical twins. General study findings and limits: When twins shared out-of-frame alpha sequences, those sequences had excess low generation probability. High-abundance cord blood beta clonotypes had fewer insertions; memory repertoires showed none. Findings came from cross-sectional statistics, without long-term follow-up of donors.

This CDR3 is 11 amino acids long. Trimming shortened V by 4 bases and J by 3 bases, and 6 bases separated the two germline ends. The germline V gene encodes CDR1 SQVTM and CDR2 ANQGSEA. This clonotype showed up many times. Its antigen is still unknown. Template switching introduced a universal primer site, and the cDNA bore unique molecular identifiers. TCRdb reprocessed the 5' RACE reads via MiXCR and lists one record per CDR3 protein. The sample lists 200,000 to 250,000 distinct CDR3 sequences; roughly 13% were seen once. This same sample was also taken into another study, of yellow fever vaccine responses in identical twins.

V and J are TRBV29-1 and TRBJ1-2; D may be TRBD1 (6 bases). Sequences were obtained from memory (CD45RO+) T cells sorted from blood. The sequence came from a woman between 18 and 29 years old in good health. In DNA, the CDR3 is TGCAGCGTTGGACAGGACTATGGCTACACCTTC. The encoded protein is CSVGQDYGYTF.